The 26 T cell receptor beta chains below were found in one sample sequenced in a study of T cells after yellow fever vaccination. TCRdb fed the 5' RACE reads into MiXCR, producing one record per CDR3 protein. The sample records 250,000 or so distinct CDR3 sequences, about 3.9% being singletons. The sequencing here drew on PBMCs, taken 15 days after the yellow fever booster vaccination. The receptors come from a man aged 18-30 years who received the YFV17D yellow fever vaccine.

Ten or more counts support this clonotype. V is TRBV7-6 and J is TRBJ1-1; no firm D call. With 3 bases removed from V and 5 bases from J, the gap between germline ends came to 13 bases. CDR3 size: 14 residues. CDR1 and CDR2 from the germline V gene are SGHVS and FNYEAQ. CDR3 DNA sequence: TGTGCCAGCAGCTTGGACCTGTGGGATACTGAAGCTTTCTTT. Translation gives CASSLDLWDTEAFF.

This clonotype was counted ten times or more. The J gene is TRBJ1-3, the V gene TRBV4-3, with a tentative D call TRBD1 (5 bases). The germline V gene encodes CDR1 LGHNA and CDR2 YSLEER. Trimming shortened V by 0 bases and J by 0 bases, and 12 bases separated the two germline ends. There are 17 residues in the CDR3. CDR3: CASSQDQWGDSGNTIYF. CDR3 sequence (DNA): TGCGCCAGCAGCCAAGATCAATGGGGGGACTCTGGAAACACCATATATTTT.

Many counts were recorded for this clonotype. V gene TRBV12-3 or TRBV12-4 combines with J gene TRBJ2-3, with D perhaps matching TRBD1 (6 bases). The V gene lost 6 bases and the J gene lost 6 bases, with 16 bases spanning the gap. The CDR3 consists of 14 residues. In DNA, the CDR3 is TGTGCCAGCAGCGTAGTGGGGGCCGGGGATACGCAGTATTTT. Translating it yields CASSVVGAGDTQYF.

This clonotype appeared many times. V gene TRBV19 combines with J gene TRBJ1-1; D uncertain. V lost 3 bases, J lost 4 bases, and 12 bases lay in between. Germline CDR1 and CDR2: LNHDA and SQIVND (reference sequence). The CDR3 consists of 14 residues. CDR3 in amino acids: CASSMSSRVTEAFF. The CDR3 nucleotides are TGTGCCAGTAGTATGTCCAGTCGGGTCACTGAAGCTTTCTTT.

This clonotype has ten or more counts. V is TRBV5-1 and J is TRBJ2-5, with D possibly matching TRBD2 (6 bases). V was trimmed by 0 bases and J by 1 base, leaving 13 bases between them. The CDR3 consists of 16 residues. Germline values: CDR1 SGHRS, CDR2 YFSETQ. The CDR3 reads CASSLAPWRGQETQYF. In DNA, the CDR3 is TGCGCCAGCAGCTTGGCCCCGTGGCGGGGCCAAGAGACCCAGTACTTC. Together with reference TRBV5-1 and TRBJ2-5, the CDR3 gives the full variable domain: KAGVTQTPRYLIKTRGQQVTLSCSPISGHRSVSWYQQTPGQGLQFLFEYFSETQRNKGNFPGRFSGRQFSNSRSEMNVSTLELGDSALYLCASSLAPWRGQETQYFGPGTRLLVL.

A few counts support this clonotype. The V call is TRBV20-1, the J call TRBJ1-2; TRBD1 aligns across 8 bases. Germline loops: CDR1 DFQATT, CDR2 SNEGSKA (reference sequence). V trimming: 3 bases; J trimming: 4 bases; junction bases outside the gene matches: 7. There are 14 residues in the CDR3. The CDR3 region is CSASPTGDLYGYTF. The CDR3 DNA sequence: TGCAGTGCTAGCCCGACAGGGGACCTCTATGGCTACACCTTC.

In this sample, this clonotype turned up once. The chain uses TRBV12-2 and TRBJ1-5; the table calls TRBD1, which could not be checked here. TRBV12-2 is labeled a pseudogene. The CDR3 sequence is 18 residues long. CDR3 DNA: TGTGCAAGTCGCTTAGCGTTTAATGGGGCAGGGGGGAATCAGCCCCAGCATTTT. Amino acids: CASRLAFNGAGGNQPQHF.

This clonotype was counted at least ten times. The rearrangement uses TRBV6-5 and TRBJ2-5, with 11 bases that match TRBD2. CDR1 and CDR2 (germline): MNHEY, SVGAGI. Losses at the gene ends were 8 bases for V and 2 bases for J; bases not matched to a gene: 10. The CDR3 runs 16 residues. The CDR3 here is CASSKRASGGQETQYF. The CDR3 region has the DNA TGTGCCAGCTCCAAACGGGCTAGCGGGGGGCAAGAGACCCAGTACTTC.

This clonotype appeared a few times. The CDR3 sequence: CASSMGGRSYNSPLHF. The DNA of the CDR3 is TGTGCCAGTAGTATGGGTGGCCGGAGCTATAATTCACCCCTCCACTTT. V and J are TRBV19 and TRBJ1-6; D gene unclear. Germline values: CDR1 LNHDA, CDR2 SQIVND (reference sequence). V shed 3 bases and J shed 3 bases, with 12 bases lying between them. This CDR3 contains 16 residues.

In this sample, this clonotype turned up many times. The chain links TRBV9 to TRBJ2-3; no firm D call. The V gene lost 2 bases and the J gene lost 4 bases, with 8 bases spanning the gap. The CDR3 is 13 residues long. The germline V gene encodes CDR1 SGDLS and CDR2 YYNGEE. This chain's CDR3 is CASSVHPADTQYF. CDR3 coding DNA: TGTGCCAGCAGCGTCCACCCCGCAGATACGCAGTATTTT. The variable domain in full, completed from reference TRBV9 and TRBJ2-3, reads DSGVTQTPKHLITATGQRVTLRCSPRSGDLSVYWYQQSLDQGLQFLIQYYNGEERAKGNILERFSAQQFPDLHSELNLSSLELGDSALYFCASSVHPADTQYFGPGTRLTVL.

This clonotype came up many times. CDR3 residues: CSAGLFRDEAFF. In DNA, the CDR3 is TGCAGTGCTGGCCTTTTCAGAGATGAAGCTTTCTTT. This chain links TRBV20-1 with TRBJ1-1; D is undetermined. The CDR3 has 12 amino acids. The V and J ends lost 5 bases and 7 bases respectively, with 14 bases between them. Per germline, CDR1 DFQATT and CDR2 SNEGSKA (reference sequence).

There are many counts of this clonotype. The J gene is TRBJ2-5, the V gene TRBV7-6; D is tentatively TRBD1 or TRBD2 (5 bases each). Germline CDR1 is SGHVS and CDR2 is FNYEAQ. The CDR3 runs to 13 residues. Trimming removed 5 bases at V and 5 bases at J, with 12 bases between. The CDR3 region is CASSGGEGETQYF. CDR3 bases: TGTGCCAGCAGCGGAGGAGAGGGGGAGACCCAGTACTTC.

This clonotype has a count of ten or more. The chain carries TRBV12-3 or TRBV12-4 and TRBJ2-1; D unclear. The CDR3 runs to 11 residues. V lost 2 bases, J lost 8 bases, and 4 bases lay in between. Written as DNA, the CDR3 is TGTGCCAGCAGTTTATTCCATGAGCAGTTCTTC. It codes for CASSLFHEQFF.

This clonotype was recorded a few times. J is TRBJ2-7 and V is TRBV6-5, with D perhaps TRBD1 (6 bases). Trimming pared 6 bases from V and 2 bases from J, leaving 17 bases between. Germline V gene lookup returns CDR1 MNHEY and CDR2 SVGAGI. This CDR3 is 15 amino acids long. The CDR3 region is CASSPSWTATYEQYF. In DNA form, the CDR3 reads TGTGCCAGCAGCCCCTCCTGGACAGCAACCTACGAGCAGTACTTC.

The table lists this clonotype with many counts. This rearrangement joins TRBV20-1 to TRBJ1-5, with TRBD1 matching 9 bases. The germline V gene encodes CDR1 DFQATT and CDR2 SNEGSKA (reference sequence). The V segment lost 6 bases and the J segment 5 bases; nucleotides outside the gene matches: 11. This CDR3 is 15 amino acids long. The CDR3 nucleotides are TGCAGTGCGGTCCGGGACAGGGCGGGGGATCAGCCCCAGCATTTT. It is translated as CSAVRDRAGDQPQHF.

At least ten counts were recorded for this clonotype. The chain has TRBV5-1 and TRBJ1-2; 8 nucleotides line up with TRBD1. The V gene's germline CDR1 is SGHRS and CDR2 YFSETQ. This CDR3 region has 12 residues. Unmatched junction bases numbered 5, after V lost 3 bases and J lost 10 bases. CDR3 nucleotides: TGCGCCAGCAGCTGGGGGACAGGAGACTACACCTTC. This encodes CASSWGTGDYTF.

This clonotype was detected many times. V gene TRBV7-2 combines with J gene TRBJ2-5; possible D gene TRBD2, 6 bases. The V end lost 1 base, the J end lost 1 base, and 10 bases lay between the germline ends. Looked up from germline, CDR1 is SGHTA and CDR2 is FQGNSA. This CDR3 region has 15 residues. The CDR3 loop reads CASSLVLRGQETQYF. The CDR3 nucleotides are TGTGCCAGCAGCTTAGTGTTGCGGGGCCAAGAGACCCAGTACTTC.

This clonotype was seen repeatedly, ten times or more. The rearrangement joins TRBV3-1 to TRBJ2-2; no definite D call. CDR3 length: 14 residues. Germline V gene lookup returns CDR1 LGHDT and CDR2 YNNKEL (reference sequence). V dropped 1 base and J dropped 1 base, with 4 bases sitting between them. CDR3 protein: CASSQAVNTGELFF. The CDR3 bases are TGTGCCAGCAGCCAAGCAGTGAACACCGGGGAGCTGTTTTTT.

This clonotype occurred many times. The V gene is TRBV3-1, the J gene TRBJ2-7; TRBD2 matches 10 bases. V lost 4 bases and J lost 3; bases outside the gene matches: 6. Germline V gene lookup returns CDR1 LGHDT and CDR2 YNNKEL (reference sequence). The CDR3 runs 15 residues. Here the CDR3 reads CASSPTAGGLYEQYF. DNA for the CDR3: TGTGCCAGCAGCCCTACAGCGGGGGGGCTCTACGAGCAGTACTTC.

This clonotype was seen at least ten times. The chain uses TRBV7-2 and TRBJ1-5; D is unresolved. V gave up 4 bases and J gave up 4 bases, with 5 bases separating them. The germline V gene has CDR1 SGHTA and CDR2 FQGNSA. The CDR3 contains 12 residues. Written as DNA, the CDR3 is TGTGCCAGCAGCTCACGGAATCAGCCCCAGCATTTT. Translation: CASSSRNQPQHF.

This clonotype was seen a handful of times. V gene TRBV6-5 combines with J gene TRBJ1-4, with D uncertain. V dropped 2 bases and J dropped 6 bases, with 7 bases sitting between them. Germline V lookup: CDR1 MNHEY, CDR2 SVGAGI. This CDR3 spans 13 amino acids. CDR3: CASSYGLHEKLFF. CDR3 nucleotide sequence: TGTGCCAGCAGTTACGGGCTCCATGAAAAACTGTTTTTT.

The table lists this clonotype with many counts. The chain is built from TRBV4-1 and TRBJ1-1, with 7 positions matching TRBD1. The CDR3 is 16 amino acids. Losses at the gene ends were 3 bases for V and 1 base for J; bases not matched to a gene: 8. Germline V gene data show CDR1 as MGHRA and CDR2 as YSYEKL. The CDR3, as DNA: TGCGCCAGCAGCCATCGGACAGGCCTGGCGAACACTGAAGCTTTCTTT. Amino acids: CASSHRTGLANTEAFF.

This clonotype appeared many times. This chain links TRBV20-1 with TRBJ2-7; 8 nucleotides align to TRBD2. The V segment lost 6 bases and the J segment 3 bases; nucleotides outside the gene matches: 1. From germline, CDR1 is DFQATT and CDR2 SNEGSKA (reference sequence). The CDR3 extends over 11 amino acids. CDR3 sequence: CSAGTSYEQYV. CDR3 sequence (DNA): TGCAGTGCGGGGACTAGCTACGAGCAGTACGTC.

The chain has TRBV12-3 or TRBV12-4 and TRBJ1-2, with a weak D call TRBD1 (5 bases). The V end was cut by 1 base, the J end by 0 bases, with 9 bases between. This CDR3 has 15 residues. The CDR3 DNA reads as TGTGCCAGCAGTTTAGGGGACGGCACTAACTATGGCTACACCTTC. Translation: CASSLGDGTNYGYTF.

This clonotype has ten or more counts. The V call is TRBV7-9, the J call TRBJ1-1; 8 positions agree with TRBD1. Germline V lookup: CDR1 SEHNR, CDR2 FQNEAQ (reference sequence). The V segment lost 2 bases and the J segment 5 bases; nucleotides outside the gene matches: 7. The CDR3 has 15 residues. In DNA form, the CDR3 reads TGTGCCAGCAGCTTAATACTCACAGGGGGGACTGAAGCTTTCTTT. Amino acids: CASSLILTGGTEAFF.

The sample holds many counts of this clonotype. V usage is TRBV27 and J usage is TRBJ1-3; D gene ambiguous. Trimming left V 6 bases short and J 4 bases short, with 13 bases between. The CDR3 spans 14 residues. Germline V gene data show CDR1 as MNHEY and CDR2 as SMNVEV (reference sequence). CDR3 loop: CASSRVGGGNTIYF. The CDR3 nucleotides are TGTGCCAGCAGCAGAGTTGGAGGAGGAAACACCATATATTTT.